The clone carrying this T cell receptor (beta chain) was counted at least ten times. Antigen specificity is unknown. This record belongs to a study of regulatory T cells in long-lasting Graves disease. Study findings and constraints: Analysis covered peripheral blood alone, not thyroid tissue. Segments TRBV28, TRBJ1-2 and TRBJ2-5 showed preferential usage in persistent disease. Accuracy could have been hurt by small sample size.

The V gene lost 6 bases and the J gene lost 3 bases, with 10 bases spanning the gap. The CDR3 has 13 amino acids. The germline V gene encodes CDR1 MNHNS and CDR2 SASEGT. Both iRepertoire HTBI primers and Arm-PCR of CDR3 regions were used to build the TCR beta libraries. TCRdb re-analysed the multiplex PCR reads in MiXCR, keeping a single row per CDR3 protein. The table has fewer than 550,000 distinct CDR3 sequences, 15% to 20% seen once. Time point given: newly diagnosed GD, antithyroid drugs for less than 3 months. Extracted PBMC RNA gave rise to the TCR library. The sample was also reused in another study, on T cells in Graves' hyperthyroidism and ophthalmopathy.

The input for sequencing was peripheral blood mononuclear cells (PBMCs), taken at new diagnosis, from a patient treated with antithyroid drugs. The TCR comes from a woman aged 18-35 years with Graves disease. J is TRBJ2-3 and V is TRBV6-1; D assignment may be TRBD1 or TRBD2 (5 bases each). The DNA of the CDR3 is TGTGCCAGCAGAGAGGGGAGTACAGATACGCAGTATTTT. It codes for CASREGSTDTQYF.